The sequence of this T cell receptor (beta chain) was determined in a study of shared clonotypes between healthy human individuals (dated by TCRdb to the early 2020s). Broadly, across the study: The cohort comprised a couple of women and three men aged 18 to 49 years. Per donor, three plates each were used for CD4 naive and CD4 memory, two for CD8 naive, and one for CD8 memory. The study deeply sequenced blood TCR repertoires of about 5 healthy adults to estimate repertoire size and the extent of clonotype sharing between individuals. To increase sequencing depth and limit assay-specific biases, different laboratories used diverse techniques to prepare libraries and sequence TCR repertoires. Each donor's leukapheresis produced roughly between about 0.9 and 9.5 billion PBMCs. The study at large found these results: The genetic and exposure-history diversity represented was limited by the small number of donors. Sampling was limited to blood, and TCR repertoires in tissue likely differ from TCR repertoires in blood. Naive subsets generally had larger estimated clonotype richness than memory subsets did. Incomplete sequencing was indicated by rarefaction of sorted-subset datasets, despite the large sequencing depth. Pairwise subsampling led to the expectation that sequencing depth would affect the degree of clonotype sharing among donors. Compared with non-shared clonotypes, clonotypes shared by all four sorted-subset donors had higher generation probabilities. When a few donors were compared, the shared fraction of clonotypes was around 5% for naive CD4, about 4% for naive CD8, more than 2% for memory CD4, and less than 0.5% for memory CD8.

CD8 naive samples consisted of CD45RO-negative cells that were positively selected for CCR7, yielding a CD45RA+CCR7+ population without TemRA cells. The donors were healthy, HIV-negative adults with no recently reported acute infections or vaccinations. Only Caucasian adults living in Nashville, Tennessee, USA were represented among the donors. After blood collection by leukapheresis, PBMCs were isolated using Ficoll-Histopaque density gradient centrifugation and then cryopreserved in the vapor phase of liquid nitrogen. Analytical flow cytometry was used to check the purity and quantity of each magnetically sorted T cell population. Genomic DNA was isolated from each sorted fraction and quantified by UV absorbance on a Nanodrop 2000c. Using the deep immunoSEQ assay, multiplex PCR amplified TCR CDR3 regions from genomic DNA. Extracted genomic DNA from each cell subset was spread evenly across all wells of several immunoSEQ 96-well plates, with each plate serving as a replicate. Each replicate PCR for sorted subsets received about 200 ng genomic DNA, equal to tens of thousands of T cell genomes. Purified libraries were quantified with a Qubit 3.0 fluorometer, sized on a Bioanalyzer 2100, and re-quantified with the KAPA Library Quantification kit. Every immunoSEQ 96-well plate was sequenced on a separate single-read 150-cycle Illumina NextSeq 550 flow cell. The authors' analysis ran thus. The immunoSEQ output contained only junctional sequences without quality scores, so filtering could not match that applied to full-length reads. To assign V/J genes and CDR3, sequences were annotated using PyIR, a Python wrapper for IgBLAST v1.9, with IMGT germline references. Reads with weak V/J assignments (E-value above 1e-6), missing CDR3, stop codons, out-of-frame junctions, or ambiguous translated residues were removed. V3J clonotypes were defined as sequences sharing an identical inferred V gene, J gene, and CDR3 amino acid sequence. To compute the percentage overlap between repertoires, the number of shared unique clonotypes was divided by the size of the smaller repertoire. Repertoire richness was assessed with RTK rarefaction, the Chao1 estimator, and Recon v2.1 estimates of unobserved clonotypes. Generation probabilities for all TCRbeta clonotypes obtained by the gDNA method from four donors were computed using OLGA. The table was pulled from immuneACCESS by TCRdb, which kept in-frame rearrangements only. Such tables lose some clones; where checked, under half of the loss comes from unresolved V genes, and the rest has no known cause. V, J and clone size are those of that table, while D and trimming were read from the DNA. Within this sample are 650,000 to 800,000 clones, with approximately 90% of them counted one time only. The ten largest account for roughly 24% of the sample.

CDR1 SGHVS and CDR2 FNYEAQ were looked up in the germline V gene. The germline V and J ends show losses of 5 bases and 2 bases respectively, and no gene match explains 6 bases of the junction. There are 15 amino acids in the CDR3, from cysteine to phenylalanine inclusive. The sequence is cut down to CDR3 DNA, 45 bases in frame from base 1. With respect to this clone: Its recognized antigen is unknown. Base qualities are not provided; no much larger clone lies one nucleotide away.

The chain is made from TRBV7-6 and TRBJ2-1; TRBD2 lines up with 7 middle nucleotides. The source of this sequence is a man younger than 40 in good health. Sequenced material: naive CD8+ T cells sorted from blood. This sample's cell subset or site label indicates: CD45RA+CCR7+. The DNA reads as follows: TGTGCCAGCAGCCCCGGACTAGTCACCTACAATGAGCAGTTCTTC. Its translation is CASSPGLVTYNEQFF.